This TCR beta chain was identified in a study of Graves' ophthalmopathy and Graves' hyperthyroidism (dated by TCRdb to the late 2010s). Background for the entire study: Peripheral blood samples were taken at the time of initial diagnosis, before any treatment was given. The study used TCR beta repertoire signatures to distinguish Graves' ophthalmopathy from Graves' hyperthyroidism and to predict progression to ophthalmopathy. In total, 135 blood samples were TCR-sequenced: fewer than 50 ophthalmopathy, under 85 hyperthyroidism and some 17 hyperthyroidism-to-ophthalmopathy patients. To explore V-J signatures distinguishing ophthalmopathy from hyperthyroidism, a discovery set of around 97 patients (roughly 44 ophthalmopathy, about 57 stable hyperthyroidism) was enrolled. The independent validation cohort included about 19 hyperthyroidism patients plus 17 patients who later progressed from hyperthyroidism to ophthalmopathy. In roughly 6 hyperthyroidism patients, the T-cell repertoires found in thyroid tissue were compared with those found in blood. After sampling, hyperthyroidism patients received methimazole starting at 30 mg daily, and ophthalmopathy patients received high-dose intravenous methylprednisolone. The approximately 100 discovery patients were randomly divided into training and test sets at a 7:3 ratio. Broader findings and caveats from the paper: In validation, the model predicted ophthalmopathy progression with about 71% sensitivity and approximately 72% specificity; roughly 12 predicted patients were CT-confirmed with GO in a median of around 6.5 months. Sample size was not statistically predetermined, and group allocation was not concealed from the investigators. Most expanded thyroid clonotypes with frequency above 0.001 were also detected in blood, suggesting blood repertoires may reflect the thyroid immune response. The 13-signature model separated ophthalmopathy from stable hyperthyroidism with approximately 88% sensitivity and around 81% specificity in cross-validation, and 80%/75% in the test set.

TCR beta CDR3 regions were amplified from RNA transcripts for repertoire sequencing. The first round of RT-PCR was done with HTBI primers and the Qiagen OneStep RT-PCR kit, and was followed by a second round of multiplex PCR, then size selection and purification. Sequencing of the libraries was carried out on an Illumina HiSeq2000 in paired-end mode with 100 bp reads. Processing in the source paper ran as follows. SOAPnuke was used to process the reads, removing any read that contained adapters or uncalled bases, had a mean Phred below 15, or lacked an exact match to the constant primer or identifier. COPE v1.2.5 was used to merge the high-quality paired reads. Unique nucleotide sequences were defined as clonotypes and aligned to IMGT TRB V, D and J references using MiTCR v1.1. The analysis was limited to V-J combinations with a frequency above 0.0001, which together covered 99.2% of the repertoires. For each V-J combination, a TCR clonal expansion and chaos score was defined as the ratio of F50 clonal expansion to chaos observed in the TCRdist matrix. Features were reduced by Welch's t-statistics and random forest to approximately 13 V-J combinations, which fed a naive Bayes classifier. Thyroid-blood repertoire similarity was quantified with the Morisita-Horn index. TCRdb cleaned the public reads at Q25 with fastp, built clones with MiXCR and kept in-frame beta chains. Rows matching on CDR3 protein sequence are summarized as one entry with the most common DNA and genes. TCRdb, rather than the study authors, made the V and J calls. This sample comprises 450,000 or so distinct CDR3 sequences, approximately 15% of them detected only once. 9.5% to 10% of the sample is in the top ten clones.

The ophthalmopathy patients had moderately to severely active disease, with a Clinical Activity Score of 3 or higher, a NOSPECS grade of 4 or higher, and a disease duration of less than 3 months. Patients were excluded if they had other autoimmune diseases, uncontrolled infections, pregnancy or lactation. Diagnosis relied on clinical symptoms, serum thyroxine, TRAb, thyroid ultrasound and orbital computed tomography. Using Ficoll-Paque density gradient centrifugation, PBMCs were isolated from about 10 ml of fresh peripheral blood. Total RNA was extracted using Trizol reagent, and RNA quality was checked on an Agilent 2100 Bioanalyzer. CDR1 and CDR2 are read off the germline V gene as MNHNS and SASEGT. The trim is 3 bases for V and 3 bases for J, with a gap of 11 bases between the germline ends. There are 14 amino acids in the CDR3, from cysteine to phenylalanine inclusive. The sequence is cut down to CDR3 DNA, 42 bases in frame from base 1.

This clonotype was counted many times. The antigen it recognizes is unknown. No base-level quality is on record; no much larger clone is a single base apart. Sequencing used blood. The V gene is TRBV6-1 and the J gene is TRBJ2-5, with the D gene not clear enough to name. The sequence was obtained from a woman between 25 and 40 years old with Graves' ophthalmopathy. Donor details come from another sample of the same person, matched by shared clones. The sequence in DNA is TGTGCCAGCAGTGATAGGCTAGGTGAAGAGACCCAGTACTTC. Its translation reads: CASSDRLGEETQYF.